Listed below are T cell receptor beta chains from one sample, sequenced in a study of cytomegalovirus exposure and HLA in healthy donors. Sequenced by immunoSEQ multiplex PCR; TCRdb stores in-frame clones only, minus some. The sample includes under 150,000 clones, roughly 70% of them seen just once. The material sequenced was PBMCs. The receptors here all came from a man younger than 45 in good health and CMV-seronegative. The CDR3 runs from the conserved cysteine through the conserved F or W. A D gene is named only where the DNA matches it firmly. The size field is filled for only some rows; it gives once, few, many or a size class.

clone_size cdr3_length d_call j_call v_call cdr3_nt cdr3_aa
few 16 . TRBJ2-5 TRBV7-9 TGTGCCAGCAGCCCTGGCTTTAGTTCAGGCCAAGAGACCCAGTACTTC CASSPGFSSGQETQYF
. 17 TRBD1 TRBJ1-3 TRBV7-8 TGTGCCAGCGTCCCGAAGCTGGGACAGGGAAATGGAAACACCATATATTTT CASVPKLGQGNGNTIYF
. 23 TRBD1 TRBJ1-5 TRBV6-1 TGTGCCAGCAGTCAAGAGACCAGGGACAGGCGGGAGAGTAGATTTTATAGCAATCAGCCCCAGCATTTT CASSQETRDRRESRFYSNQPQHF
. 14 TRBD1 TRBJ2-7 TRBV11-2 TGTGCCAGCAGCATCACCGGGACAGGGAACGAGCAGTACTTC CASSITGTGNEQYF
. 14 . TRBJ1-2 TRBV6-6 TGTGCCAGCAGGCCGAGGGGGAACAACTATGGCTACACCTTC CASRPRGNNYGYTF
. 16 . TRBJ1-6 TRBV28 TGTGCCAGCAACCCCCCAGGGGAACTTTATAATTCACCCCTCCACTTT CASNPPGELYNSPLHF
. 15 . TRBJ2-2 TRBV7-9 TGTGCCAGCAGCCGAGGGTCATTATCCTCCGGGGAGCTGTTTTTT CASSRGSLSSGELFF
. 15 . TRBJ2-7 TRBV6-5 TGTGCCAGCAGTTACGGGGTCGGGGGAGGCTACGAGCAGTACTTC CASSYGVGGGYEQYF
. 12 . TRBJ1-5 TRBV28 TGTGCCAGCAGCCTGAACTCGGGGCCCCAGCATTTT CASSLNSGPQHF
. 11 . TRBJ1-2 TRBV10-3 TGTGCCATTTGGAGTAGGTCTGGCTACACCTTC CAIWSRSGYTF
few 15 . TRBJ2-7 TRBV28 TGTGCCAGCAGTTCGCCCGCGAGTAGTATCTACGAGCAGTACTTC CASSSPASSIYEQYF
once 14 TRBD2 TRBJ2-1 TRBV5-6 TGTGCCAGCAGCTTCGGGGCGGGAGTCCCCGAGCAGTTCTTC CASSFGAGVPEQFF
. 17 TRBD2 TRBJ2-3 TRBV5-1 TGCGCCAGCAGCTTGAAACTAGCGGGGGGCGTAACAGATACGCAGTATTTT CASSLKLAGGVTDTQYF
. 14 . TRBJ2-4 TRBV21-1 TGTGCCAGCAGCAGGGGGGTTCCCAAAAACATTCAGTACTTC CASSRGVPKNIQYF
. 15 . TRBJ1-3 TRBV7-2 TGTGCCAGCAGCTTAGAATCCCAGGGTCCACACACCATATATTTT CASSLESQGPHTIYF
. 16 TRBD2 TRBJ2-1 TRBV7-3 TGTGCCAGCAGCCCCTGGGACTACTTTAATAACAATGAGCAGTTCTTC CASSPWDYFNNNEQFF
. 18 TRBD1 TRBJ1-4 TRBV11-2 TGTGCCAGCAGCTTAGATTGGCCGGGGACAGGAAGTAATGAAAAACTGTTTTTT CASSLDWPGTGSNEKLFF
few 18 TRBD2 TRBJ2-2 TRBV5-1 TGCGCCAGCAGCGCAACTAGCGGGGGGGCCCTAGGCACCGGGGAGCTGTTTTTT CASSATSGGALGTGELFF
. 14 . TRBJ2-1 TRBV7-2 TGTGCCAGCAGCTTCACGGGGGGCTCCAATGAGCAGTTCTTC CASSFTGGSNEQFF
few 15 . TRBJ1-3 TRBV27 TGTGCCAGCAGTTCCCGAGGGATGCGAGGAAACACCATATATTTT CASSSRGMRGNTIYF
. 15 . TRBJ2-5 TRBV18 TGTGCCAGCTCACCAGTCGGGGGAACCGCGGAGACCCAGTACTTC CASSPVGGTAETQYF
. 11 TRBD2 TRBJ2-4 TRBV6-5 TGTGCCAGCGGGGAGGGAAACATTCAGTACTTC CASGEGNIQYF
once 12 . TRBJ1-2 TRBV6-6 TGTGCCAGCAGTGAGACAGATTATGGCTACACCTTC CASSETDYGYTF
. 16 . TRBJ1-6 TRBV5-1 TGCGCCAGCAGCCCCGGAGGATCCGGTGGGGATTCACCCCTCCACTTT CASSPGGSGGDSPLHF
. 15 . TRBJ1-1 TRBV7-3 TGTGCCAGCAGCTGCGGTAAGGGGGGGAGGACTGAAGCTTTCTTT CASSCGKGGRTEAFF
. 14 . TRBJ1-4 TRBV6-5 TGTGCCAGCAGCCACCGAGGGGGTAATGAAAAACTGTTTTTT CASSHRGGNEKLFF
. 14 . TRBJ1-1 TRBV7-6 TGTGCCAGCAGCTTGGTTGGGGGGGACACTGAAGCTTTCTTT CASSLVGGDTEAFF
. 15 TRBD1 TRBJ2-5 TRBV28 TGTGCCAGCAGTTTCCCCGGGGACAGGGGGTCGTCCCAGTACTTC CASSFPGDRGSSQYF
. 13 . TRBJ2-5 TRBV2 TGTGCCAGCAGACCAGGACTGCCAGAGACCCAGTACTTC CASRPGLPETQYF
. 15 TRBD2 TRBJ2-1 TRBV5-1 TGCGCCAGCAGCTCCGGACTAGTTAGGGAGGTTGAGCAGTTCTTC CASSSGLVREVEQFF
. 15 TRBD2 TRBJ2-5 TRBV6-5 TGTGCCAGCAGCAACCTAGCGGGAGTGGGGGAGACCCAGTACTTC CASSNLAGVGETQYF
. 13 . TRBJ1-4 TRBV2 TGTGCCAGCAGCGAGGAATATAATGAAAAACTGTTTTTT CASSEEYNEKLFF
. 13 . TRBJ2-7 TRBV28 TGTGCCACTAAAGATTCAGGGAACCACGAGCAGTACTTC CATKDSGNHEQYF
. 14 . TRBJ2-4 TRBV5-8 TGTGCCAGCAGCTCCCGAGGGGCCAAAAACATTCAGTACTTC CASSSRGAKNIQYF
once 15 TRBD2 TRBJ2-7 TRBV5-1 TGCGCCAGCAGCTTGGGGGACTACACAGCGGGGGAGCAGTACTTC CASSLGDYTAGEQYF
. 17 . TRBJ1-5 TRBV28 TGTGCCAGCAGTTTCCCTCGGACTCGGGGGGGCAATCAGCCCCAGCATTTT CASSFPRTRGGNQPQHF
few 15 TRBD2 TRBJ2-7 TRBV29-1 TGCAGCGTTAGTCGCGGAAGCGGGGGGGCTGAGGAGCAGTACTTC CSVSRGSGGAEEQYF
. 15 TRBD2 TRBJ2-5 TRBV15 TGTGCCACCAGCAGGAGGACTAGCGGGGTTAAGACCCAGTACTTC CATSRRTSGVKTQYF
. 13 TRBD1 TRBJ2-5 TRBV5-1 TGCGCCAGCAGCACAGGGGCTACCGGGACCCAGTACTTC CASSTGATGTQYF
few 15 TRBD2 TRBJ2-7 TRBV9 TGTGCCAGCAGCGAGACTAGCGGGAGTGGCTACGAGCAGTACTTC CASSETSGSGYEQYF
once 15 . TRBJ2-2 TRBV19 TGTGCCAGTAGTATGACAGGTTTCCTCACCGGGGAGCTGTTTTTT CASSMTGFLTGELFF
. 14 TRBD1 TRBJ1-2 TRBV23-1 TGCGCCAGCAGTCAAAACAGGGGGAACTATGGCTACACCTTC CASSQNRGNYGYTF
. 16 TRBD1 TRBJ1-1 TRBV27 TGTGCCAGCAGTCCCGGACAGGGCGGCATGAACACTGAAGCTTTCTTT CASSPGQGGMNTEAFF
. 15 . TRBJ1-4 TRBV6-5 TGTGCCAGCAGTTACTGGGCAGGGGTGGTGGAAAAACTGTTTTTT CASSYWAGVVEKLFF
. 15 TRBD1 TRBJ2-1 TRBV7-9 TGTGCCAGCAGCTTTGGGACAGGGGCACGCGAGGAGCAGTTCTTC CASSFGTGAREEQFF
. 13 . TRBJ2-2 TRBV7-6 TGTGCCAGCAGCCGGCGGCAGACCGGGGAGCTGTTTTTT CASSRRQTGELFF
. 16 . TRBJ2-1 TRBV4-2 TGTGCCAGCAGCCAAGCCGGGACCCGCGGGGTCGATGAGCAGTTCTTC CASSQAGTRGVDEQFF
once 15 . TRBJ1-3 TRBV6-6 TGTGCCAGCAGCTCCCAGGGATTAGGTGGAAACACCATATATTTT CASSSQGLGGNTIYF
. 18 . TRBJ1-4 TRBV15 TGTGCCACCAGCAGAGATACCACGGTAGTACAGAGTAATGAAAAACTGTTTTTT CATSRDTTVVQSNEKLFF
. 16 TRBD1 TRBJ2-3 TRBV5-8 TGTGCCAGCAGCTTCGGTGTTGGGACAGACACAGATACGCAGTATTTT CASSFGVGTDTDTQYF
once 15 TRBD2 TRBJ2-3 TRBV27 TGTGCCAGCAGTGGGATTCTAGCGGCCACAGATACGCAGTATTTT CASSGILAATDTQYF
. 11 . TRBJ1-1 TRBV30 TGTGCCTGGGTCAGGAACACTGAAGCTTTCTTT CAWVRNTEAFF
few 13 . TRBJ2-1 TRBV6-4 TGTGCCAGCAGTGACTCGGACAACAATGAGCAGTTCTTC CASSDSDNNEQFF
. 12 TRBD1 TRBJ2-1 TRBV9 TGTGCCAGCAGCTCACTAGACAGGGGGGAGTTCTTC CASSSLDRGEFF